The clone carrying this TCR beta chain was counted a few times. What it recognizes is unknown. This sample is part of a study of T cell repertoires in cytomegalovirus infection. Study-wide context: Peptides in the study included HLA-C-restricted and HLA-B-restricted CMV epitopes. In public TCR beta signatures, there were indications of both CMV infection and matching HLA type.

TCRdb independently ran MiXCR on the reads; one entry per CDR3 protein. The table has hundreds of thousands of distinct CDR3 sequences, 32% seen once. Broader study findings: HLA-C-restricted CMV clonotypes gave the most frequent clonotype in two of eight donors. Cumulated frequencies of public TCR beta families served to identify carriers of CMV plus the relevant HLA.

CDR3 length: 17 residues. V lost 6 bases to trimming and J lost 8 bases, with 28 bases between them. Germline CDR1 MNHNS, CDR2 SASEGT. Specimen: cultured CD8+ T cells from PBMCs, collected from culture after CMV antigen stimulation. This clonotype originated in a human donor in good health (CMV status not recorded). Some clones in this sample may be carry-over from other donors' samples. The chain combines TRBV6-1 with TRBJ1-2, with a possible D match to TRBD1 (5 bases). The CDR3 is CASSLGSGNRIFDGYTF. In DNA form, the CDR3 reads TGTGCCAGCAGCTTAGGGTCAGGGAATAGGATCTTTGACGGCTACACCTTC.